The clone carrying this TCR beta chain was picked up a small number of times. These data come from a study of identical twins. The J segment lost 4 bases and the V segment lost 3 bases, leaving 8 bases of the junction unmatched. The CDR3 is made up of 17 amino acids. Via MiXCR, TCRdb re-called the 5' RACE reads, giving one row per CDR3 protein. The sample consists of hundreds of thousands of distinct CDR3 sequences, 15% to 20% of them appearing once. These same records also appear under a second study, on T cells expressing NK-cell markers. That study adds: Just one sequenced donor of eight was HCMV-seronegative, while seven were seropositive.

The rearrangement links TRBV12-3 or TRBV12-4 to TRBJ2-1, with TRBD2 identical over 11 bases. The source material was PBMCs. The clonotype comes from a young woman in good health. The CDR3 DNA sequence: TGTGCCAGCAGTTTTCCCCTAGCGGGAGGCCTGTACAATGAGCAGTTCTTC. Translating gives CASSFPLAGGLYNEQFF.